These 31 T cell receptor beta chains originate from one sample sequenced in a study of T cell responses to AZD1222 COVID-19 vaccine. Assay used: immunoSEQ multiplex PCR; TCRdb lists only in-frame clones, some missing. The table lists about 160,000 clones, approximately 90% of them singletons, with 4.4% in the top ten. The sequencing used peripheral blood, collected on day 0 of AZD1222 vaccination. The origin of the receptors is an adult in good health.

The CDR3 DNA is TGTGCCAGCAGTTTACCCCCGGGACCGAAGTCCAAAAACATTCAGTACTTC. It is translated as CASSLPPGPKSKNIQYF. The rearrangement links TRBV28 to TRBJ2-4; TRBD1 or TRBD2 may be the D gene (5 bases each). Trimming removed 2 bases at V and 2 bases at J, with 16 bases between. The CDR3 sequence is 17 residues long. Germline V gene sequence: CDR1 MDHEN, CDR2 SYDVKM.

The V and J genes are TRBV3-1 (or the pseudogene TRBV3-2) and TRBJ2-1; 9 bases map to TRBD2. CDR1 LGHDT and CDR2 YNNKEL come from the germline V gene (reference sequence). The CDR3 contains 15 residues. Trimming took 5 bases from V and 1 from J; bases not matched to a gene: 3. The CDR3 coding sequence is TGTGCCAGCAGCGAGCGGGAGGTTTCCTACAATGAGCAGTTCTTC. Translation: CASSEREVSYNEQFF.

The rearrangement uses TRBV29-1 and TRBJ2-5, with D unclear. CDR1 and CDR2 from the germline V gene are SQVTM and ANQGSEA. Trimming took 6 bases from V and 4 from J, leaving 6 bases between them. The CDR3 contains 10 residues. CDR3 sequence reads: CSVAVETQYF. The CDR3 bases are TGCAGCGTCGCCGTAGAGACCCAGTACTTC.

J is TRBJ2-5 and V is TRBV19, with 7 bases lining up with TRBD1. The V gene end was trimmed by 5 bases and the J gene end by 4 bases; junction bases not matched to a gene: 7. The CDR3 has 14 amino acids. Germline V gene sequence: CDR1 LNHDA, CDR2 SQIVND (reference sequence). The CDR3 sequence: CASSLYRGGETQYF. CDR3 coding DNA: TGTGCCAGTAGTCTCTACAGGGGTGGAGAGACCCAGTACTTC.

The rearrangement joins TRBV4-2 to TRBJ2-1; possible D gene TRBD2, 6 bases. Germline CDR1 and CDR2: LGHNA and YNFKEQ. This CDR3 region has 17 residues. The V gene lost 0 bases and the J gene lost 3 bases, with 15 bases spanning the gap. The CDR3 sequence is CASSQDLVSGNYNEQFF. CDR3 in DNA: TGTGCCAGCAGCCAAGATCTGGTTAGCGGAAACTACAATGAGCAGTTCTTC.

V usage is TRBV28 and J usage is TRBJ2-7, with D perhaps TRBD1 or TRBD2 (5 bases each). This CDR3 spans 15 amino acids. CDR1 is MDHEN and CDR2 is SYDVKM in the germline V gene. Trimming took 6 bases from V and 5 from J, leaving 20 bases between them. Here the CDR3 DNA reads TGTGCCAGCAGCCGGCGACGGGACGGCAAGAACGAGCAGTACTTC. The encoded protein is CASSRRRDGKNEQYF.

The sample holds one count of this clone. The chain combines TRBV7-2 with TRBJ2-1; 12 positions match TRBD2. The CDR3 contains 17 residues. CDR1 is SGHTA, CDR2 FQGNSA, per germline. After removal of 4 bases from V and 2 bases from J, the junction contained 6 bases not matched to a gene. In nucleotides, the CDR3 is TGTGCCAGCAGCTCACGACGGACTAGCGGGGCCTACAATGAGCAGTTCTTC. Protein: CASSSRRTSGAYNEQFF.

This clone showed up just a few times. The V gene is TRBV19, the J gene TRBJ1-4, with 8 bases identical to TRBD1. Germline V gene sequence: CDR1 LNHDA, CDR2 SQIVND (reference sequence). The CDR3 totals 13 residues. The V and J ends lost 9 bases and 5 bases, in that order; junction bases with no gene match: 5. The DNA for the CDR3 is TGTGCCAGCAGGGGGCCCCTAAATGAAAAACTGTTTTTT. Its translation is CASRGPLNEKLFF.

This CDR3 reads CASSTGDGTQYF. The DNA of the CDR3 is TGTGCCAGCAGTACAGGGGATGGGACCCAGTACTTC. V is TRBV28 and J is TRBJ2-5; 7 bases align to TRBD1. From germline, CDR1 is MDHEN and CDR2 SYDVKM. CDR3 length equals 12 residues. J was trimmed by 7 bases and V by 5 bases; bases with no gene match: 4.

In regard to this clone: This same CDR3 is encoded by further DNA sequences in the sample. The rearrangement joins TRBV7-2 to TRBJ2-1; no clear D. CDR1 and CDR2 (germline): SGHTA, FQGNSA. The CDR3 spans 14 residues. Trimming pared 0 bases from V and 1 base from J, leaving 4 bases between. The chain's CDR3 is CASSLAGSYNEQFF. CDR3 bases: TGTGCCAGCAGCTTAGCGGGATCCTACAATGAGCAGTTCTTC.

J is TRBJ2-1 and V is TRBV10-1, with TRBD1 matching 9 bases. Unmatched junction bases numbered 4, after V lost 6 bases and J lost 7 bases. Germline V lookup: CDR1 WNHNN, CDR2 SYGVQD (reference sequence). This CDR3 region has 13 residues. The CDR3 is CASSRDRENEQFF. In DNA form, the CDR3 reads TGCGCCAGCAGCCGGGACAGGGAAAATGAGCAGTTCTTC.

Written as DNA, the CDR3 is TGTGCCAGCACTCCTGGTCGGAAGGGGCACAATGAGCAGTTCTTC. Its translation: CASTPGRKGHNEQFF. The chain couples TRBV27 to TRBJ2-1; D possibly corresponds to TRBD1 (5 bases). Trimming cost V 7 bases and J 5 bases, with 18 bases left between them. The germline V gene has CDR1 MNHEY and CDR2 SMNVEV (reference sequence). The CDR3 is 15 residues long.

This chain uses TRBV19 with TRBJ2-2; TRBD1 matches at 8 bases. The J segment lost 4 bases and the V segment lost 2 bases, leaving 3 bases of the junction unmatched. Germline V lookup: CDR1 LNHDA, CDR2 SQIVND (reference sequence). The length of the CDR3 is 15 residues. The chain's CDR3 is CASSIRTGTTGELFF. CDR3 sequence (DNA): TGTGCCAGTAGTATAAGGACAGGGACCACCGGGGAGCTGTTTTTT.

This rearrangement joins TRBV14 to TRBJ2-7, with TRBD2 matching over 11 bases. The CDR3 sequence is 15 residues long. With V trimmed by 0 bases and J by 9 bases, 7 bases remained unmatched. Germline-derived CDR1 and CDR2 are SGHDN and FVKESK. The CDR3 here is CASSQELAGETGQYF. The CDR3 coding sequence is TGTGCCAGCAGCCAAGAACTAGCGGGAGAGACGGGGCAGTACTTC.

The chain uses TRBV11-2 and TRBJ2-5, with 7 bases identical to TRBD1. CDR3 length: 17 amino acids. CDR1 is SGHAT, CDR2 FQNNGV, per germline. With V trimmed by 1 base and J by 6 bases, 14 bases remained unmatched. DNA of the CDR3: TGTGCCAGCAGCTTAGTTCGATCTGGCAGGGGGATAAAGACCCAGTACTTC. It encodes CASSLVRSGRGIKTQYF.

V and J are TRBV5-1 and TRBJ2-5, with D possibly being TRBD1 or TRBD2 (5 bases each). From germline, CDR1 is SGHRS and CDR2 YFSETQ. V was pared by 3 bases and J by 5 bases, with 17 bases between. The CDR3 runs to 15 residues. In DNA form, the CDR3 reads TGCGCCAGCAGCTCCACAACTAGGAAGGGGGAGACCCAGTACTTC. Translated: CASSSTTRKGETQYF.

This rearrangement joins TRBV2 to TRBJ1-1; a weak D match, TRBD1 (6 bases). The germline V gene encodes CDR1 SNHLY and CDR2 FYNNEI. This CDR3 has 12 residues. Deletions cut 3 bases from V and 11 bases from J, with 13 bases between. CDR3 residues: CASSETGLVAFF. CDR3 nucleotide sequence: TGTGCCAGCAGTGAGACAGGCCTCGTGGCTTTCTTT.

This chain connects TRBV19 to TRBJ1-5, with a possible D match to TRBD1 (5 bases). This CDR3 contains 12 residues. V was pared by 3 bases and J by 7 bases, with 7 bases between. Germline lookup yields CDR1 LNHDA and CDR2 SQIVND (reference sequence). CDR3 loop: CASSIREQPQHF. CDR3 coding DNA: TGTGCCAGTAGTATCAGGGAACAGCCCCAGCATTTT.

The rearrangement uses TRBV9 and TRBJ1-2; no firm D call. The CDR3 is 14 amino acids. With 0 bases removed from V and 2 bases from J, the gap between germline ends came to 8 bases. Per the germline V gene, CDR1 is SGDLS and CDR2 is YYNGEE. The CDR3 reads CASSVGQNNYGYTF. CDR3 nucleotides: TGTGCCAGCAGCGTAGGGCAGAACAACTATGGCTACACCTTC.

The gene calls are TRBV19 and TRBJ1-3; D is ambiguous. The CDR3 is 14 residues long. CDR1 LNHDA and CDR2 SQIVND come from the germline V gene (reference sequence). Trimming took 7 bases from V and 0 from J, leaving 10 bases between them. CDR3 sequence (DNA): TGTGCCAGTACCTCGTTGGGCTCTGGAAACACCATATATTTT. Protein sequence: CASTSLGSGNTIYF.

In this sample, this clone turned up a few times. The chain joins TRBV6-4 to TRBJ2-2, with 8 bases aligning to TRBD1. Germline V lookup: CDR1 MRHNA, CDR2 SNTAGT. The ends lost 4 bases at V and 4 bases at J; junction bases unmatched: 5. The CDR3 is made up of 15 amino acids. CDR3 bases: TGTGCCAGCAGTGCCGGGACAGGTCGCACCGGGGAGCTGTTTTTT. This encodes CASSAGTGRTGELFF.

This clone is a singleton in its sample. The CDR3 nucleotides read TGTGCCAGCAGAGTACACAATGAGCAGTTCTTC. It yields the protein CASRVHNEQFF. The chain employs TRBV7-9 and TRBJ2-1; D gene unclear. Deletions cut 6 bases from V and 5 bases from J, with 5 bases between. The CDR3 is 11 residues long. Germline lookup yields CDR1 SEHNR and CDR2 FQNEAQ (reference sequence). Supplemented by reference TRBV7-9 and TRBJ2-1, the full variable domain reads DTGVSQNPRHKITKRGQNVTFRCDPISEHNRLYWYRQTLGQGPEFLTYFQNEAQLEKSRLLSDRFSAERPKGSFSTLEIQRTEQGDSAMYLCASRVHNEQFFGPGTRLTVL.

The chain carries TRBV19 and TRBJ2-2; 12 bases align to TRBD1. CDR3 size: 14 residues. J lost 7 bases, V lost 7 bases, and 4 bases had no gene match. The V gene's germline CDR1 is LNHDA and CDR2 SQIVND (reference sequence). CDR3 nucleotides: TGTGCCAGTACGGGGACAGGGGGCGGCGGGGAGCTGTTTTTT. Its translation: CASTGTGGGGELFF.

This chain joins TRBV5-6 and TRBJ1-1, with unresolved D. Germline V CDR1 and CDR2: SGHDT, YYEEEE. CDR3 length: 15 residues. The germline V and J ends were trimmed by 5 bases and 3 bases, with 17 bases remaining between them. The CDR3 is CASRTRGFQDTEAFF. The CDR3 DNA reads TGTGCCAGCAGGACTCGGGGATTCCAAGACACTGAAGCTTTCTTT. Combining the CDR3 with reference TRBV5-6 and TRBJ1-1 gives the whole variable domain DAGVTQSPTHLIKTRGQQVTLRCSPKSGHDTVSWYQQALGQGPQFIFQYYEEEERQRGNFPDRFSGHQFPNYSSELNVNALLLGDSALYLCASRTRGFQDTEAFFGQGTRLTVV.

V is TRBV5-5 and J is TRBJ2-7; 8 bases match TRBD2. The junction had 2 bases not matched to a gene; V was cut back by 0 bases and J by 0 bases. CDR1 SGHKS and CDR2 YYEKEE come from the germline V gene (reference sequence). The CDR3 has 15 residues. For the CDR3, the DNA is TGTGCCAGCAGCTTGGGGCTAGCGGGCTCCTACGAGCAGTACTTC. Its protein is CASSLGLAGSYEQYF.

V usage is TRBV5-6 and J usage is TRBJ1-3; D unclear. V was clipped by 6 bases and J by 2 bases, with 9 bases between them. The CDR3 loop spans 13 amino acids. Per germline, CDR1 SGHDT and CDR2 YYEEEE. The CDR3 loop is CASKPYPGNTIYF. CDR3 nucleotide sequence: TGTGCCAGCAAACCCTACCCTGGAAACACCATATATTTT.

The V call is TRBV6-5, the J call TRBJ1-5; 8 positions match TRBD1. Germline assignment: CDR1 MNHEY and CDR2 SVGAGI. The CDR3 consists of 14 residues. Trimming at V came to 5 bases and at J to 4 bases, leaving 4 bases not matched to a gene. This CDR3 is CASSTRQGNQPQHF. CDR3 DNA sequence: TGTGCCAGCAGTACGAGACAGGGGAATCAGCCCCAGCATTTT.

This chain joins TRBV3-1 (or the pseudogene TRBV3-2) and TRBJ1-1, with 7 bases lining up with TRBD1. CDR3 size: 15 residues. Germline V gene data show CDR1 as LGHDT and CDR2 as YNNKEL (reference sequence). After removal of 4 bases from V and 1 base from J, the junction contained 6 bases not matched to a gene. The DNA of the CDR3 is TGTGCCAGCAGCCGACGACAGGGTTCGAACACTGAAGCTTTCTTT. It specifies CASSRRQGSNTEAFF.

V and J are TRBV5-1 and TRBJ2-5; 7 bases align to TRBD2. V dropped 0 bases and J dropped 5; count of bases not matched to a gene: 4. Germline V lookup: CDR1 SGHRS, CDR2 YFSETQ. The CDR3 length is 14 residues. The CDR3 sequence is CASSLASGAETQYF. CDR3 nucleotides: TGCGCCAGCAGCTTGGCTAGCGGTGCGGAGACCCAGTACTTC.

The chain uses TRBV28 and TRBJ1-4, with D perhaps TRBD1 (6 bases). Trimming cost V 0 bases and J 8 bases, with 13 bases left between them. CDR1 is MDHEN and CDR2 is SYDVKM in the germline V gene. The CDR3 length is 15 residues. Here the CDR3 reads CASSLWGRGQEKLFF. CDR3 coding DNA: TGTGCCAGCAGTTTATGGGGCAGGGGCCAGGAAAAACTGTTTTTT.

The chain recombines TRBV10-2 with TRBJ1-2, with TRBD1 matching over 9 bases. The CDR3 extends over 13 amino acids. V was pared by 10 bases and J by 4 bases, with 7 bases of the junction left unmatched. CDR1 and CDR2 from the germline V gene are WSHSY and SAAADI. Here the CDR3 reads CATVTGGSYGYTF. CDR3 in DNA: TGCGCCACCGTGACAGGGGGAAGCTATGGCTACACCTTC.